The 6 T cell receptor beta chains listed next were all sequenced from one sample in a study of PD-L1 blockade in urothelial cancer. The assay was immunoSEQ multiplex PCR, and TCRdb's table has in-frame clones only and misses some. The table records approximately 100,000 clones, around 90% of them present only once. This specimen consisted of PBMCs, obtained around atezolizumab (anti-PD-L1) treatment. Receptors were obtained from a woman aged 80 or older with urothelial cancer.

The rearrangement uses TRBV7-9 and TRBJ2-2, with 9 bases lining up with TRBD2. V dropped 4 bases and J dropped 6; count of bases not matched to a gene: 3. Germline V gives CDR1 SEHNR, CDR2 FQNEAQ (reference sequence). This CDR3 is built from 14 residues. The CDR3 protein is CASSSGLAAGELFF. The CDR3 coding sequence is TGTGCCAGCAGCTCGGGACTAGCTGCCGGGGAGCTGTTTTTT.

The chain carries TRBV9 and TRBJ2-5; 14 nucleotides match TRBD2. Germline V CDR1 and CDR2: SGDLS, YYNGEE. There are 16 residues in the CDR3. The J segment lost 2 bases and the V segment lost 3 bases, leaving 3 bases of the junction unmatched. CDR3 DNA: TGTGCCAGCAGCGCGAGACTAGCGGGAGGGCAAGAGACCCAGTACTTC. Its translation is CASSARLAGGQETQYF. The full variable domain, completed using reference TRBV9 and TRBJ2-5, is DSGVTQTPKHLITATGQRVTLRCSPRSGDLSVYWYQQSLDQGLQFLIQYYNGEERAKGNILERFSAQQFPDLHSELNLSSLELGDSALYFCASSARLAGGQETQYFGPGTRLLVL.

The chain uses TRBV10-2 and TRBJ1-5; 8 bases fit TRBD1. CDR1 WSHSY and CDR2 SAAADI come from the germline V gene. This CDR3 has 15 residues. Trimming took 6 bases from V and 3 from J; bases not matched to a gene: 7. CDR3 loop: CASRGGDRFNQPQHF. The CDR3 DNA reads as TGCGCCAGCAGAGGGGGGGACAGGTTCAATCAGCCCCAGCATTTT.

This rearrangement joins TRBV28 to TRBJ2-7, with TRBD2 matching 10 bases. The CDR3 extends over 16 amino acids. After removal of 4 bases from V and 5 bases from J, the junction contained 11 bases not matched to a gene. CDR1 and CDR2 (germline): MDHEN, SYDVKM. The CDR3 region is CASSSILAGALNEQYF. DNA for the CDR3: TGTGCCAGCAGTTCTATCCTAGCGGGAGCTCTAAACGAGCAGTACTTC.

V and J are TRBV6-5 and TRBJ1-1; the match to TRBD1 covers 9 bases. Unmatched junction bases numbered 4, after V lost 6 bases and J lost 5 bases. CDR1 and CDR2 from the germline V gene are MNHEY and SVGAGI. The CDR3 spans 13 residues. For the CDR3, the DNA is TGTGCCAGCAGACAGGGGGCGGTAACTGAAGCTTTCTTT. Protein product: CASRQGAVTEAFF.

The rearrangement uses TRBV5-1 and TRBJ2-1; 9 nucleotides match TRBD1. Trimming took 5 bases from V and 9 from J; bases not matched to a gene: 9. The length of the CDR3 is 14 residues. The germline V gene has CDR1 SGHRS and CDR2 YFSETQ. Here the CDR3 DNA reads TGCGCCAGCAGGCCCGGGACAGGGTTGGCTGAGCAGTTCTTC. Its protein is CASRPGTGLAEQFF. The full variable domain, its missing parts supplied by reference TRBV5-1 and TRBJ2-1, is KAGVTQTPRYLIKTRGQQVTLSCSPISGHRSVSWYQQTPGQGLQFLFEYFSETQRNKGNFPGRFSGRQFSNSRSEMNVSTLELGDSALYLCASRPGTGLAEQFFGPGTRLTVL.